This T cell receptor beta chain was observed in a study of T cells after yellow fever vaccination. Findings of the study overall: Some clonotypes, a small share, were shared between CD4 and CD8 compartments. Reappearance after the booster was observed for most primary-vaccination clones (about 96% CD4, over 70% CD8).

5'RACE template switching generated TCR cDNA, adding a universal primer site and UMIs. TCRdb reprocessed the 5' RACE reads with MiXCR, giving one entry per CDR3 protein. The data contain roughly 500,000 distinct CDR3 sequences, around 21% of them singletons. This clonotype appeared a few times. Its antigen is unknown. With 6 bases removed from V and 5 bases from J, the gap between germline ends came to 16 bases. The CDR3 has 13 amino acids. The V gene's germline CDR1 is DFQATT and CDR2 SNEGSKA (reference sequence). The chain employs TRBV20-1 and TRBJ2-5; D gene uncertain. The receptor was isolated from a man aged 25 to 40 who received the YFV17D yellow fever vaccine. Material: PBMCs, obtained 15 days after the yellow fever booster vaccination. The CDR3 spells CSADHAYLETQYF. DNA of the CDR3: TGCAGTGCGGATCATGCCTATTTGGAGACCCAGTACTTC.